The next 20 T cell receptor beta chains were all read from a single sample in a study of blood T cell repertoires in COVID-19. Only in-frame clones appear in the TCRdb table, and some are missing; sequencing was by immunoSEQ multiplex PCR. The table records approximately 270,000 clones, around nine tenths of them present only once. The sample comprised peripheral blood. These receptors all come from a man older than 75 with acute or convalescent COVID-19.

The chain employs TRBV9 and TRBJ1-1; TRBD1 might be the D (5 bases). The V gene lost 4 bases and the J gene lost 1 base, with 14 bases spanning the gap. Germline V gene data show CDR1 as SGDLS and CDR2 as YYNGEE. The length of the CDR3 is 15 residues. This chain's CDR3 is CASSPRLTENTEAFF. DNA of the CDR3: TGTGCCAGCAGCCCCCGTCTGACAGAGAACACTGAAGCTTTCTTT.

The genes are TRBV4-2 and TRBJ1-3; perhaps TRBD1 as D (5 bases). The CDR3 is 15 amino acids. Germline values: CDR1 LGHNA, CDR2 YNFKEQ. V was trimmed by 0 bases and J by 2 bases, leaving 8 bases between them. As DNA, the CDR3 is TGTGCCAGCAGCCAAGATCGGGGGGCTGGAAACACCATATATTTT. Encoded protein: CASSQDRGAGNTIYF.

The chain joins TRBV9 to TRBJ1-1; 7 positions agree with TRBD1. Losses at the gene ends were 3 bases for V and 4 bases for J; bases not matched to a gene: 12. Germline V gene sequence: CDR1 SGDLS, CDR2 YYNGEE. The CDR3 contains 16 residues. CDR3 sequence reads: CASSAQGQVRGTEAFF. In nucleotides, the CDR3 is TGTGCCAGCAGCGCGCAAGGACAGGTGAGGGGCACTGAAGCTTTCTTT. Supplemented by reference TRBV9 and TRBJ1-1, the full variable domain reads DSGVTQTPKHLITATGQRVTLRCSPRSGDLSVYWYQQSLDQGLQFLIQYYNGEERAKGNILERFSAQQFPDLHSELNLSSLELGDSALYFCASSAQGQVRGTEAFFGQGTRLTVV.

The rearrangement joins TRBV2 to TRBJ2-5; tentative D call: TRBD1 (7 bases). CDR3 length: 15 amino acids. Per germline, CDR1 SNHLY and CDR2 FYNNEI. V lost 8 bases to trimming and J lost 5 bases, with 21 bases between them. CDR3 loop: CASGALRGVGETQYF. The CDR3 DNA is TGTGCCAGCGGGGCTCTCAGGGGGGTAGGGGAGACCCAGTACTTC.

CDR3 sequence reads: CASSLAPGQGAREQYF. The DNA for the CDR3 is TGTGCCAGCAGCTTAGCCCCCGGACAGGGGGCGAGGGAGCAGTACTTC. V usage is TRBV7-9 and J usage is TRBJ2-7; TRBD1 matches at 11 bases. There are 16 residues in the CDR3. After removal of 0 bases from V and 7 bases from J, the junction contained 8 bases not matched to a gene. CDR1 and CDR2 (germline): SEHNR, FQNEAQ (reference sequence).

The chain is built from TRBV10-3 and TRBJ1-5, with 10 bases matching TRBD1. Germline CDR1 reads ENHRY; CDR2 reads SYGVKD. The J segment lost 3 bases and the V segment lost 5 bases, leaving 7 bases of the junction unmatched. This CDR3 contains 16 residues. CDR3 coding DNA: TGTGCCATCAGTTCAGGGACAGGGGCAAACAATCAGCCCCAGCATTTT. It is translated as CAISSGTGANNQPQHF.

The chain joins TRBV7-9 to TRBJ2-7; D uncertain. Between the trimmed V and J ends, which lost 6 bases and 1 base, there was a span of 16 bases. Per germline, CDR1 SEHNR and CDR2 FQNEAQ (reference sequence). This CDR3 spans 15 amino acids. The DNA of the CDR3 is TGTGCCAGCAGACACCATCATGACGGGTCCTACGAGCAGTACTTC. Its protein product is CASRHHHDGSYEQYF.

The rearrangement links TRBV28 to TRBJ2-7, with 10 bases identical to TRBD1. Germline assignment: CDR1 MDHEN and CDR2 SYDVKM. V gave up 2 bases and J gave up 3 bases; unmatched junction bases: 1. CDR3 length equals 14 residues. In DNA form, the CDR3 reads TGTGCCAGCAGTTTAGGGGACAGGGGCTACGAGCAGTACTTC. As protein: CASSLGDRGYEQYF.

The gene calls are TRBV3-1 (or the pseudogene TRBV3-2) and TRBJ1-6; 10 bases line up with TRBD1. CDR1 LGHDT and CDR2 YNNKEL come from the germline V gene (reference sequence). V trimming: 2 bases; J trimming: 9 bases; junction bases outside the gene matches: 4. The CDR3 length is 15 residues. As DNA, the CDR3 is TGTGCCAGCAGCCAAACCGGGACAGGGGTTTCACCCCTCCACTTT. Protein product: CASSQTGTGVSPLHF.

This clone was found once. The J gene is TRBJ1-2, the V gene TRBV28; TRBD1 agrees at 9 bases. Per germline, CDR1 MDHEN and CDR2 SYDVKM. This CDR3 is 15 amino acids long. The V segment lost 5 bases and the J segment 3 bases; nucleotides outside the gene matches: 7. For the CDR3, the DNA is TGTGCCAGCAGTAAACCGGGACAGGGCGACTATGGCTACACCTTC. Translated, it gives CASSKPGQGDYGYTF.

The rearrangement links TRBV29-1 to TRBJ1-2, with D maybe TRBD1 (6 bases). Trimming removed 4 bases at V and 1 base at J, with 10 bases between. CDR3 length: 13 amino acids. Germline V lookup: CDR1 SQVTM, CDR2 ANQGSEA. The CDR3 is CSVARTDNYGYTF. As DNA, the CDR3 is TGCAGCGTTGCCCGGACAGATAACTATGGCTACACCTTC.

This chain connects TRBV3-1 (or the pseudogene TRBV3-2) to TRBJ2-1; TRBD2 aligns across 9 bases. Germline CDR1 is LGHDT and CDR2 is YNNKEL (reference sequence). This CDR3 region has 16 residues. V lost 0 bases to trimming and J lost 6 bases; unmatched junction nucleotides: 6. The CDR3 region is CASSQDRIAGVNEQFF. CDR3 DNA sequence: TGTGCCAGCAGCCAAGATCGGATAGCGGGGGTCAATGAGCAGTTCTTC.

Regarding this clone: This CDR3 is also generated by other DNA sequences in the sample. This rearrangement joins TRBV5-1 to TRBJ1-6; 9 positions agree with TRBD1. From germline, CDR1 is SGHRS and CDR2 YFSETQ. V was pared by 3 bases and J by 9 bases, with 7 bases of the junction left unmatched. The CDR3 extends over 15 amino acids. The CDR3 region has the DNA TGCGCCAGCAGCTCCGGACAGGGGAGTGGTTCACCCCTCCACTTT. As protein: CASSSGQGSGSPLHF.

The rearrangement uses TRBV19 and TRBJ2-3, with D possibly being TRBD2 (6 bases). This CDR3 spans 14 amino acids. CDR1 is LNHDA, CDR2 SQIVND, per germline (reference sequence). The V gene lost 3 bases and the J gene lost 4 bases, with 11 bases spanning the gap. The CDR3 region has the DNA TGTGCCAGTAGTATTGGAGGGAGAGCAGATACGCAGTATTTT. Translated: CASSIGGRADTQYF.

This clone occurred a few times. The V and J genes are TRBV7-2 and TRBJ2-3; D not resolved. Germline CDR1 is SGHTA and CDR2 is FQGNSA. Trimming removed 6 bases from V and 2 bases from J, with 15 bases in between. This CDR3 comprises 15 residues. The CDR3 sequence is CASSSNGVHTDTQYF. As DNA, the CDR3 is TGTGCCAGCAGTTCTAATGGAGTTCACACAGATACGCAGTATTTT.

The chain joins TRBV5-1 to TRBJ2-5; TRBD1 agrees at 9 bases. The CDR3 loop spans 15 amino acids. V lost 5 bases to trimming and J lost 2 bases; unmatched junction nucleotides: 7. CDR1 and CDR2 from the germline V gene are SGHRS and YFSETQ. The CDR3 region is CASSPFGTGQETQYF. CDR3 nucleotides: TGCGCCAGCAGTCCATTCGGGACAGGGCAAGAGACCCAGTACTTC.

The rearrangement uses TRBV6-2 or TRBV6-3 and TRBJ2-7; 11 bases line up with TRBD2. With V trimmed by 5 bases and J by 2 bases, 8 bases remained unmatched. Germline-derived CDR1 and CDR2 are MNHEY and SVGEGT. The CDR3 contains 16 residues. For the CDR3, the DNA is TGTGCCAGCAGTCGACTGGGACTAGCGGACACCTACGAGCAGTACTTC. Amino acid sequence: CASSRLGLADTYEQYF.

This clone has only a few counts. V is TRBV19 and J is TRBJ1-3; D call uncertain. V was pared by 5 bases and J by 9 bases, with 14 bases between. Germline CDR1 is LNHDA and CDR2 is SQIVND (reference sequence). The CDR3 spans 13 residues. CDR3 amino acids: CASSFTLRATIYF. The CDR3 nucleotides are TGTGCCAGTAGTTTTACCCTAAGAGCCACCATATATTTT. Drawing the rest from reference TRBV19 and TRBJ1-3, the complete variable domain is DGGITQSPKYLFRKEGQNVTLSCEQNLNHDAMYWYRQDPGQGLRLIYYSQIVNDFQKGDIAEGYSVSREKKESFPLTVTSAQKNPTAFYLCASSFTLRATIYFGEGSWLTVV.

CDR3 nucleotide sequence: TGTGCCAGCAGCCTCCCTAGCCGGGAGGGCGCCGGGGAGCTGTTTTTT. Amino acids: CASSLPSREGAGELFF. This rearrangement joins TRBV4-2 to TRBJ2-2, with 8 bases aligning to TRBD2. The CDR3 is made up of 16 amino acids. Trimming cost V 4 bases and J 6 bases; bases outside gene matches: 10. Looked up from germline, CDR1 is LGHNA and CDR2 is YNFKEQ.

The rearrangement uses TRBV4-3 and TRBJ2-1, with 8 bases lining up with TRBD2. There are 15 residues in the CDR3. The V segment lost 2 bases and the J segment 3 bases; nucleotides outside the gene matches: 3. In germline, CDR1 is LGHNA, CDR2 YSLEER. The CDR3 nucleotides read TGCGCCAGCAGCCAACCGGGGACTAGCTACAATGAGCAGTTCTTC. Protein sequence: CASSQPGTSYNEQFF.